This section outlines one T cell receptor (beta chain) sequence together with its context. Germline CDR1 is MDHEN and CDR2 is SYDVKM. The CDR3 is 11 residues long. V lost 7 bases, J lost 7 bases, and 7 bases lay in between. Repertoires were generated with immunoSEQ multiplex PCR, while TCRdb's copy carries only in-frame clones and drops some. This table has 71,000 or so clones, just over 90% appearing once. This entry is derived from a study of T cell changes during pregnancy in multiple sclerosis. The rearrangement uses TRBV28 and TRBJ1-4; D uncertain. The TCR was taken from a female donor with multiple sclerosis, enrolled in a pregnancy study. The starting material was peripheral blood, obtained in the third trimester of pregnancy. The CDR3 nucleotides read TGTGCCAGCATGGGGAGTGAAAAACTGTTTTTT. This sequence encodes CASMGSEKLFF.